The following is a T cell receptor (beta chain) sequence with its context. Antigen: not known. After removal of 6 bases from V and 2 bases from J, the junction contained 7 bases not matched to a gene. CDR3 size: 14 residues. The sample belongs to a study of blood T cells in healthy people across ages. The sample, approximately 11 milliliters of peripheral blood, was drawn from each donor. Primed by a sample-barcoded 5' primer and a J-beta primer mix, a second PCR proceeded for about 6 to 11 cycles. A 12-random-nucleotide template-switch adaptor tagged each cDNA molecule. TCRdb processed the 5' RACE reads anew with MiXCR; each CDR3 protein has one entry. Seen here are over 300,000 distinct CDR3 sequences, 45% to 65% observed once, and the top ten hold about 54%. Study outcomes and limitations: Older individuals had lower TCR beta diversity per million T cells (the decline was roughly linear). Researchers deemed the diversity estimates from one million T cells underestimates.

The TCR sequence derives from a man between 60 and 70 years old in good health. The V and J genes are TRBV12-3 or TRBV12-4 and TRBJ2-7; 7 bases match TRBD1. Sequenced sample: blood. CDR3 nucleotide sequence: TGTGCCAGCAGCCAGGACAGGCTAGCCTACGAGCAGTACTTC. Protein product: CASSQDRLAYEQYF.